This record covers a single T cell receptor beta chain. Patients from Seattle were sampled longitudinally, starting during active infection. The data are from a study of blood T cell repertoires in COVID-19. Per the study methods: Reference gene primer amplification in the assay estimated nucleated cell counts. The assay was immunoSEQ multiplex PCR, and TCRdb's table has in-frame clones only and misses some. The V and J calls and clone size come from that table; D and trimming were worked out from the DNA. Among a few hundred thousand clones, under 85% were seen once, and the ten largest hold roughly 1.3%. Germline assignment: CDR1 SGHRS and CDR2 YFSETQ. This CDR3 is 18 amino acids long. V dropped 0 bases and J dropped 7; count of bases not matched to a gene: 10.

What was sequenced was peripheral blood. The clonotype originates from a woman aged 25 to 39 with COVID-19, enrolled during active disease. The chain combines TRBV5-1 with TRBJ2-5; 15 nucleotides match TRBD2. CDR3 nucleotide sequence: TGCGCCAGCAGCTTGGCCCGGACTAGCGGGGGGGCCCGGGTGACCCAGTACTTC. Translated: CASSLARTSGGARVTQYF. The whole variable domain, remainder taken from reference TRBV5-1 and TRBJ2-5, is KAGVTQTPRYLIKTRGQQVTLSCSPISGHRSVSWYQQTPGQGLQFLFEYFSETQRNKGNFPGRFSGRQFSNSRSEMNVSTLELGDSALYLCASSLARTSGGARVTQYFGPGTRLLVL.